The source of this T cell receptor (beta chain) is a study of type 1 regulatory T cells. Regarding the study as a whole: Compared with non-type 1 regulatory T cells, type 1 regulatory T cells showed a more restricted TCR repertoire.

In regard to this clonotype: Its antigen is not known.

TCRdb itself ran the reads through MiXCR, one entry per CDR3 protein. This sample has fewer than 75,000 distinct CDR3 sequences; more than 45% occur once, and the top ten carry about 2%. The CDR3 runs to 13 residues. Germline assignment: CDR1 DFQATT and CDR2 SNEGSKA (reference sequence). V was pared by 3 bases and J by 6 bases, with 15 bases between. The clonotype comes from a human donor in good health. This chain uses TRBV20-1 with TRBJ2-7, with TRBD1 as a possible D gene (6 bases). The sample was cultured non-Tr1 T cells, either the whole culture or a sorted T cell fraction (not recorded which). DNA of the CDR3: TGCAGTGCTAGGGGGACACCCGAGGGCGAGCAGTACTTC. As protein: CSARGTPEGEQYF.